One sample yielded the 27 T cell receptor beta chains listed below, sequenced in a study of blood T cell repertoires in COVID-19. Profiled with immunoSEQ multiplex PCR; TCRdb holds only in-frame clones, not every one. The table records approximately 170,000 clones, approximately 90% of them present only once. The source material was peripheral blood. The receptors derive from a man aged 30 to 45 with acute or convalescent COVID-19.

V gene TRBV5-4 combines with J gene TRBJ1-1; D perhaps matches TRBD1 (6 bases). Per germline, CDR1 SGHNT and CDR2 YYREEE (reference sequence). V dropped 4 bases and J dropped 4 bases, with 17 bases sitting between them. There are 15 residues in the CDR3. CDR3 coding DNA: TGTGCCAGCAGCGAGGGGGTCGTCTCGAGCACTGAAGCTTTCTTT. Translating gives CASSEGVVSSTEAFF. The complete variable domain, with remaining parts taken from reference TRBV5-4 and TRBJ1-1, reads ETGVTQSPTHLIKTRGQQVTLRCSSQSGHNTVSWYQQALGQGPQFIFQYYREEENGRGNFPPRFSGLQFPNYSSELNVNALELDDSALYLCASSEGVVSSTEAFFGQGTRLTVV.

The chain couples TRBV5-1 to TRBJ1-1, with 8 positions matching TRBD1. Per the germline V gene, CDR1 is SGHRS and CDR2 is YFSETQ. CDR3 length: 14 residues. Trimming at V came to 4 bases and at J to 6 bases, leaving 8 bases not matched to a gene. The CDR3 here is CASSRDRGLSEAFF. DNA for the CDR3: TGCGCCAGCAGCCGTGACAGGGGCTTGTCTGAAGCTTTCTTT.

The chain has TRBV3-1 (or the pseudogene TRBV3-2) and TRBJ2-5, with a tentative D call TRBD1 (7 bases). The germline V gene encodes CDR1 LGHDT and CDR2 YNNKEL (reference sequence). V dropped 3 bases and J dropped 6 bases, with 17 bases sitting between them. CDR3 length: 15 residues. CDR3 protein: CASSQTRGESQTQYF. CDR3 DNA sequence: TGTGCCAGCAGCCAGACCAGGGGGGAGAGTCAGACCCAGTACTTC.

The chain employs TRBV27 and TRBJ2-1; no clear D. The CDR3 is 13 residues long. Germline-derived CDR1 and CDR2 are MNHEY and SMNVEV (reference sequence). V was clipped by 8 bases and J by 0 bases, with 8 bases between them. CDR3 in DNA: TGTGCCAGCGGTGTCAGCTCCTACAATGAGCAGTTCTTC. This codes for CASGVSSYNEQFF.

This clone was counted once. The chain carries TRBV30 and TRBJ1-1, with D unresolved. Germline-derived CDR1 and CDR2 are GTSNPN and SVGIG (reference sequence). With 2 bases removed from V and 7 bases from J, the gap between germline ends came to 17 bases. The CDR3 is 14 residues long. The DNA of the CDR3 is TGTGCCTGGAGTTACGGACCCCCCCGGGGTGAAGCTTTCTTT. It specifies CAWSYGPPRGEAFF.

This chain links TRBV29-1 with TRBJ1-2; the match to TRBD1 covers 8 bases. Germline V gene data show CDR1 as SQVTM and CDR2 as ANQGSEA. V was clipped by 4 bases and J by 5 bases; unmatched bases: 0. The CDR3 sequence is 11 residues long. CDR3 sequence reads: CSVGTGYGYTF. DNA for the CDR3: TGCAGCGTTGGGACAGGGTATGGCTACACCTTC.

The rearrangement links TRBV19 to TRBJ1-2; D is unclear. V lost 0 bases, J lost 3 bases, and 11 bases lay in between. The CDR3 runs to 15 residues. The germline gives CDR1 LNHDA, CDR2 SQIVND (reference sequence). CDR3 sequence (DNA): TGTGCCAGTAGTATAGATCGGTTACAGTACTATGGCTACACCTTC. This codes for CASSIDRLQYYGYTF.

This clone was observed once. The chain recombines TRBV28 with TRBJ2-4, with D possibly TRBD1 on 6 matching bases. Trimming shortened V by 6 bases and J by 4 bases, and 13 bases separated the two germline ends. Per germline, CDR1 MDHEN and CDR2 SYDVKM. The CDR3 spans 14 residues. CDR3 DNA sequence: TGTGCCAGCAGCATACCTACAGGGAAAAACATTCAGTACTTC. This encodes CASSIPTGKNIQYF.

The rearrangement links TRBV6-5 to TRBJ1-4; 7 bases map to TRBD1. The CDR3 extends over 16 amino acids. V was pared by 2 bases and J by 9 bases, with 12 bases of the junction left unmatched. Germline assignment: CDR1 MNHEY and CDR2 SVGAGI. In DNA form, the CDR3 reads TGTGCCAGCAGTTACGCGACCGGGACAGCGGGTAAAAAACTGTTTTTT. Translated: CASSYATGTAGKKLFF.

A single count supports this clone. This chain uses TRBV3-1 (or the pseudogene TRBV3-2) with TRBJ1-1; TRBD1 matches 11 bases. The germline CDR1 and CDR2 sequences are LGHDT and YNNKEL (reference sequence). Losses at the gene ends were 1 base for V and 2 bases for J; bases not matched to a gene: 6. The CDR3 is 17 amino acids. Here the CDR3 DNA reads TGTGCCAGCAGCCAAGGCTGGGACAGGGGGTTTAACACTGAAGCTTTCTTT. Its translation is CASSQGWDRGFNTEAFF.

V and J are TRBV5-4 and TRBJ2-3, with TRBD1 as a possible D gene (7 bases). The CDR3 is 16 residues long. The germline V gene has CDR1 SGHNT and CDR2 YYREEE (reference sequence). V was cut by 5 bases and J by 2 bases, with 18 bases left in between. In DNA, the CDR3 is TGTGCCAGCAGGCGGGGACAGCCTGAAAACACAGATACGCAGTATTTT. Its translation is CASRRGQPENTDTQYF.

This clone was recorded once. The chain combines TRBV5-4 with TRBJ1-4; tentative D call: TRBD1 (5 bases). This CDR3 comprises 15 residues. Trimming shortened V by 1 base and J by 7 bases, and 14 bases separated the two germline ends. CDR1 is SGHNT and CDR2 is YYREEE in the germline V gene (reference sequence). The CDR3 protein is CASSLSLRGGEKLFF. DNA of the CDR3: TGTGCCAGCAGCTTGAGTTTAAGGGGAGGTGAAAAACTGTTTTTT.

The CDR3 region is CASSLRRERGRLDEQYF. CDR3 sequence (DNA): TGTGCCAGCAGCTTGCGGCGGGAGAGAGGCCGGTTGGACGAGCAGTACTTC. This chain uses TRBV7-8 with TRBJ2-7; 7 bases line up with TRBD2. Germline CDR1 SGHVS, CDR2 FQNEAQ. Trimming removed 3 bases from V and 5 bases from J; junction bases left unmatched: 16. The CDR3 runs 17 residues.

The chain is built from TRBV5-1 and TRBJ2-7; D is unclear. V gave up 4 bases and J gave up 0 bases, with 26 bases separating them. The CDR3 loop spans 19 amino acids. Per germline, CDR1 SGHRS and CDR2 YFSETQ. CDR3 loop: CASSPPPTLWQVSSYEQYF. The CDR3 coding sequence is TGCGCCAGCAGCCCACCCCCGACCCTTTGGCAGGTAAGCTCCTACGAGCAGTACTTC.

This chain uses TRBV28 with TRBJ2-5, with TRBD2 matching 9 bases. The CDR3 extends over 15 amino acids. The V segment lost 6 bases and the J segment 5 bases; nucleotides outside the gene matches: 10. Germline V gene sequence: CDR1 MDHEN, CDR2 SYDVKM. The CDR3 spells CASRLGLAKRETQYF. The CDR3 bases are TGTGCCAGCAGACTGGGACTAGCCAAAAGGGAGACCCAGTACTTC.

This chain uses TRBV6-5 with TRBJ1-6; TRBD1 aligns across 7 bases. The J segment lost 9 bases and the V segment lost 6 bases, leaving 5 bases of the junction unmatched. Germline CDR1 reads MNHEY; CDR2 reads SVGAGI. The CDR3 is 13 residues long. As DNA, the CDR3 is TGTGCCAGCAGGGACAGGAAGGTTTCACCCCTCCACTTT. It is translated as CASRDRKVSPLHF.

The rearrangement uses TRBV28 and TRBJ1-5; D may be TRBD1 (6 bases). The V end was cut by 6 bases, the J end by 4 bases, with 10 bases between. The CDR3 loop spans 13 amino acids. Germline V lookup: CDR1 MDHEN, CDR2 SYDVKM. This CDR3 reads CASRITGNQPQHF. CDR3 in DNA: TGTGCCAGCAGAATAACAGGGAATCAGCCCCAGCATTTT. The full variable domain, rest sourced from reference TRBV28 and TRBJ1-5, is DVKVTQSSRYLVKRTGEKVFLECVQDMDHENMFWYRQDPGLGLRLIYFSYDVKMKEKGDIPEGYSVSREKKERFSLILESASTNQTSMYLCASRITGNQPQHFGDGTRLSIL.

The V and J genes are TRBV28 and TRBJ1-4; 7 bases are shared with TRBD1. The CDR3 runs 14 residues. The trim removed 2 bases at V and 5 bases at J, leaving 2 bases unmatched. Germline lookup yields CDR1 MDHEN and CDR2 SYDVKM. CDR3: CASSLIQGNEKLFF. The CDR3 coding sequence is TGTGCCAGCAGTTTAATACAGGGGAATGAAAAACTGTTTTTT.

The chain uses TRBV27 and TRBJ2-1; 10 bases map to TRBD2. The trim removed 7 bases at V and 9 bases at J, leaving 6 bases unmatched. CDR3 length: 13 residues. The germline V gene has CDR1 MNHEY and CDR2 SMNVEV (reference sequence). The CDR3 nucleotides read TGTGCCAGCAAAAGCGGGGGGGCGAGTGAGCAGTTCTTC. Translation: CASKSGGASEQFF.

This clone was seen a few times. The chain combines TRBV9 with TRBJ2-3; 11 positions match TRBD2. The CDR3 covers 16 residues. The junction had 11 bases not matched to a gene; V was cut back by 3 bases and J by 8 bases. Germline lookup yields CDR1 SGDLS and CDR2 YYNGEE. CDR3 nucleotide sequence: TGTGCCAGCAGCGCCTCCGGGACTAGCGGTGGGATTACGCAGTATTTT. Residues: CASSASGTSGGITQYF. Using reference TRBV9 and TRBJ2-3 for the parts outside the CDR3, the full variable domain is DSGVTQTPKHLITATGQRVTLRCSPRSGDLSVYWYQQSLDQGLQFLIQYYNGEERAKGNILERFSAQQFPDLHSELNLSSLELGDSALYFCASSASGTSGGITQYFGPGTRLTVL.

This clone is a singleton in its sample. V and J are TRBV5-1 and TRBJ1-5; D remains unclear. V lost 4 bases and J 0 bases, leaving 11 bases between the germline ends. Germline lookup yields CDR1 SGHRS and CDR2 YFSETQ. This CDR3 has 15 residues. The CDR3 coding sequence is TGCGCCAGCAGCCTCGTGGGCGATAGCAATCAGCCCCAGCATTTT. It is translated as CASSLVGDSNQPQHF.

V gene TRBV28 combines with J gene TRBJ2-7; 8 bases map to TRBD2. CDR3 length equals 15 residues. Germline CDR1 MDHEN, CDR2 SYDVKM. V dropped 6 bases and J dropped 2; count of bases not matched to a gene: 9. CDR3 sequence reads: CASSRFTGGTYEQYF. CDR3 in DNA: TGTGCCAGCAGCCGTTTTACGGGGGGGACCTACGAGCAGTACTTC. The full variable domain, rest sourced from reference TRBV28 and TRBJ2-7, is DVKVTQSSRYLVKRTGEKVFLECVQDMDHENMFWYRQDPGLGLRLIYFSYDVKMKEKGDIPEGYSVSREKKERFSLILESASTNQTSMYLCASSRFTGGTYEQYFGPGTRLTVT.

In the case of this clone: This CDR3 is also generated by other DNA sequences in the sample. The V and J genes are TRBV28 and TRBJ2-7; D is perhaps TRBD2 (5 bases). In germline, CDR1 is MDHEN, CDR2 SYDVKM. Trimming took off 3 bases at V and 0 bases at J, with 9 bases between the two ends. There are 14 residues in the CDR3. The CDR3 protein is CASSLAGGSYEQYF. DNA of the CDR3: TGTGCCAGCAGTTTGGCAGGAGGCTCCTACGAGCAGTACTTC. The full variable domain, completed using reference TRBV28 and TRBJ2-7, is DVKVTQSSRYLVKRTGEKVFLECVQDMDHENMFWYRQDPGLGLRLIYFSYDVKMKEKGDIPEGYSVSREKKERFSLILESASTNQTSMYLCASSLAGGSYEQYFGPGTRLTVT.

This chain joins TRBV6-5 and TRBJ2-6, with D maybe TRBD1 (6 bases). This CDR3 has 15 amino acids. V was cut by 7 bases and J by 1 base, with 11 bases left in between. The germline gives CDR1 MNHEY, CDR2 SVGAGI. The CDR3 loop reads CASKKQGSGANVLTF. The CDR3 nucleotides read TGTGCCAGCAAAAAACAGGGTTCTGGGGCCAACGTCCTGACTTTC.

This clone was observed once. The rearrangement joins TRBV6-5 to TRBJ1-2; D not resolved. This CDR3 region has 15 residues. CDR1 and CDR2 from the germline V gene are MNHEY and SVGAGI. V dropped 7 bases and J dropped 4 bases, with 19 bases sitting between them. The CDR3 loop reads CASTTGSTTLYGYTF. In DNA form, the CDR3 reads TGTGCCAGCACCACGGGTAGCACCACCCTCTATGGCTACACCTTC.

This clone showed up just a few times. The chain uses TRBV12-3 or TRBV12-4 and TRBJ1-1, with D tentatively TRBD1 (5 bases). The V and J ends lost 5 bases and 8 bases respectively, with 9 bases between them. The CDR3 sequence is 11 residues long. The CDR3 region is CASSRTGEAFF. Here the CDR3 DNA reads TGTGCCAGCAGTCGAACAGGAGAAGCTTTCTTT.

This clone was observed a single time. The V and J genes are TRBV5-4 and TRBJ2-7, with 10 bases fitting TRBD1. Trimming took 4 bases from V and 6 from J; bases not matched to a gene: 4. This CDR3 spans 13 amino acids. CDR1 is SGHNT, CDR2 YYREEE, per germline (reference sequence). CDR3 DNA sequence: TGTGCCAGCAGCCGGGACAGGGGAGGCGAGCAGTACTTC. Its translation: CASSRDRGGEQYF.